The entry below describes one TCR beta chain. Germline is not matched at one junction end, which may reflect a read error. These data come from a study of CD8+CD57+ T cells in acquired aplastic anemia. Study overall: Mean DNA quantity obtained from sorted CD4+ and CD8+ cells was about 3.2 ug.

TCR beta VDJ and CDR3 profiles were obtained from a genomic DNA template. TCRdb reprocessed the reads via MiXCR and lists one record per CDR3 protein. The sample includes around 64,000 distinct CDR3 sequences, about 54% seen only once; the top ten take about 2.5%. CDR3 size: 14 residues. Germline V lookup: CDR1 WNHNN, CDR2 SYGVQD (reference sequence). Material for sequencing was sorted CD4+, CD8+, or CD8+CD57+ T cells (not recorded which) from PBMCs. The sequence was collected from a human donor in good health, serving as a control. The gene calls are TRBV10-1 and TRBJ1-3; D gene uncertain. The chain's CDR3 is CASSESGSGDTMYF. CDR3 in DNA: TGCGCCAGCAGTGAATCTGGCTCTGGAGACACCATGTATTTT.